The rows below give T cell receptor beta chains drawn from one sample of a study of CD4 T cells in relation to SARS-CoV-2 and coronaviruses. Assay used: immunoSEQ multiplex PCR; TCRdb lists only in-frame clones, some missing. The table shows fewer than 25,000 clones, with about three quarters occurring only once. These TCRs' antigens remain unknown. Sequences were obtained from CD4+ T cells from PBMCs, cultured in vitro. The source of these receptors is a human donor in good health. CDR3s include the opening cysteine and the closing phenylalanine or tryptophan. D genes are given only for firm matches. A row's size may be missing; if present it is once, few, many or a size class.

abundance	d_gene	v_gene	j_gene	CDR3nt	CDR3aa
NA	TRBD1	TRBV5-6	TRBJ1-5	TGTGCCAGCAGCCCATGGACAGGGGACGCTCAGCCCCAGCATTTT	CASSPWTGDAQPQHF
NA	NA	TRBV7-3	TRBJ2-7	TGTGCCAGCAGCCAGGACCCAGGGGCCTACGAGCAGTACTTC	CASSQDPGAYEQYF
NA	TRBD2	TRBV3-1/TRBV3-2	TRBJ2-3	TGTGCCAGCAGCCCGCGTATGGGCGGGAGGCCCACAGATACGCAGTATTTT	CASSPRMGGRPTDTQYF
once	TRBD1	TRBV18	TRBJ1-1	TGTGCCAGCTCACCACTCGGGACAGGGGGGATGAACACTGAAGCTTTCTTT	CASSPLGTGGMNTEAFF
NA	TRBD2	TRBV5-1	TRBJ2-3	TGCGCCAGCAGCCCGTCGGGACTAGCGGGGGATACGCAGTATTTT	CASSPSGLAGDTQYF
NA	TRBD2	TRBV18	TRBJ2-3	TGTGCCAGCTCACCACCGTCACTAGCGGGAGGTGTGGCAGATACGCAGTATTTT	CASSPPSLAGGVADTQYF
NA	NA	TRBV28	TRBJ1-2	TGTGCCAGCAACGACAGCGGCTATGGCTACACCTTC	CASNDSGYGYTF
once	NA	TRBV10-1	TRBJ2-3	TGCGCCAGCAGTCGGCAGGGCCTCGTCGGGGATACGCAGTATTTT	CASSRQGLVGDTQYF
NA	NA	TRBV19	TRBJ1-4	TGTGCCAGTAGTGAAGGAGGCCTGGATGAAAAACTGTTTTTT	CASSEGGLDEKLFF
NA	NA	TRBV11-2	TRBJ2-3	TGTGCCAGCAGCTTAGTGGTGGGCCGCTGGGGCACAGATACGCAGTATTTT	CASSLVVGRWGTDTQYF
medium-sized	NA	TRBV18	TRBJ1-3	TGTGCCAGCTCACCTAGCCCCCTCGGCTCTGGAAACACCATATATTTT	CASSPSPLGSGNTIYF
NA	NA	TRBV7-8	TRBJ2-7	TGTGCCAGCAGCTTGCTGACCGGGCCCATCCAGACCTACGAGCAGTACTTC	CASSLLTGPIQTYEQYF
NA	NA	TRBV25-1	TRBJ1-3	TGTGCCAGCAGTGAGACAGGTGGTGGAAACACCATATATTTT	CASSETGGGNTIYF
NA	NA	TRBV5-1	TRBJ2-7	TGCGCCAGCAGCTTGTCGGGGGTCCACGAGCAGTACTTC	CASSLSGVHEQYF
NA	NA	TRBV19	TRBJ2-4	TGTGCCAGTAGTACGGCAGCCAAAAACATTCAGTACTTC	CASSTAAKNIQYF
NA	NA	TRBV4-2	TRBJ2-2	TGTGCCAGCAGCCGCCAGGGGCCCCCGAACACCGGGGAGCTGTTTTTT	CASSRQGPPNTGELFF
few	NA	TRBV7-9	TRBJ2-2	TGTGCCAGCAGCTTAACTTTAGCCCAAGGACAAAGAAACACCGGGGAGCTGTTTTTT	CASSLTLAQGQRNTGELFF
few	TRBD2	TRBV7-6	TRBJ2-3	TGTGCCAGCAGCCGATTAGCGGGAGGGCAAAGAAGTACAGATACGCAGTATTTT	CASSRLAGGQRSTDTQYF
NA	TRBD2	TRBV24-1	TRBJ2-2	TGTGCCACCAGTGACCGTAAAGGACTAGCGGGAAGCACCGGGGAGCTGTTTTTT	CATSDRKGLAGSTGELFF
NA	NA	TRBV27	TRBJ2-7	TGTGCCAGCAGTTTAGGCAGGGTGGTAGACGAGCAGTACTTC	CASSLGRVVDEQYF
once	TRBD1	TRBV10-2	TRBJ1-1	TGCGCCAGCAGTAGGACAGGGGAGGCCACTGAAGCTTTCTTT	CASSRTGEATEAFF
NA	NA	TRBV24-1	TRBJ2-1	TGTGCCACCAGTAGGGACATGAGCTCCTACAATGAGCAGTTCTTC	CATSRDMSSYNEQFF
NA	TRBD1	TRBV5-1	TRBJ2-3	TGCGCCAGCAGCCAACAGGGGGAGGTAGATACGCAGTATTTT	CASSQQGEVDTQYF
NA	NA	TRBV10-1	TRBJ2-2	TGCGCCAGCAGTGAGAGAAGCGGGGAGCTGTTTTTT	CASSERSGELFF
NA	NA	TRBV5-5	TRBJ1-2	TGTGCCAGCAGCTTGGAAAGTCCTAACTATGGCTACACCTTC	CASSLESPNYGYTF
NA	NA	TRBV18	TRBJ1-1	TGTGCCAGCTCACCCACAGAGAACACTGAAGCTTTCTTT	CASSPTENTEAFF
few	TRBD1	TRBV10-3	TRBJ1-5	TGTGCCATCAGAGGGACAGGGGATTGGGATCAGCCCCAGCATTTT	CAIRGTGDWDQPQHF
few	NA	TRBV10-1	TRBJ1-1	TGCGCCAGCAGTGAGTCGGACAGCCCAAACACTGAAGCTTTCTTT	CASSESDSPNTEAFF
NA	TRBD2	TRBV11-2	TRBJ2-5	TGTGCCAGCAGCTGGGCCAGCGGGAGAACAGAGACCCAGTACTTC	CASSWASGRTETQYF
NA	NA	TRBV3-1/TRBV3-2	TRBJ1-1	TGTGCCAGCAGACTAAATTGGGGGGAAGGCACTGAAGCTTTCTTT	CASRLNWGEGTEAFF
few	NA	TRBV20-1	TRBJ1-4	TGCAGTGCTAGTCGGCAGGGAGATGAAAAACTGTTTTTT	CSASRQGDEKLFF
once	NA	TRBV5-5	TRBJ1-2	TGTGCCAGCAGCCACCTTGGGTTGCAAGGTGGCTACACCTTC	CASSHLGLQGGYTF
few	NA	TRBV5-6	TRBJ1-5	TGTGCCAGCAGCTTGGCAGGGGACCATCAGCCCCAGCATTTT	CASSLAGDHQPQHF
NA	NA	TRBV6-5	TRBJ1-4	TGTGCCAGCAGTTACTCGGTTAATGAAAAACTGTTTTTT	CASSYSVNEKLFF
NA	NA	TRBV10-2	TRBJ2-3	TGCGCCAGCAGCGTGTCCATCGGGGGCGGGGGCACAGATACGCAGTATTTT	CASSVSIGGGGTDTQYF
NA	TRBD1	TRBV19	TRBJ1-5	TGTGCCAGTATTCCCCAGGGGGAGTCCAATCAGCCCCAGCATTTT	CASIPQGESNQPQHF
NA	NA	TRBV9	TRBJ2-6	TGTGCCAGCAGCGTAGGATTCCCCTTAAGGGCCAACGTCCTGACTTTC	CASSVGFPLRANVLTF
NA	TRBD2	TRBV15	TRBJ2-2	TGTGCCACCGCACTAGCGGGAGTTGACACCGGGGAGCTGTTTTTT	CATALAGVDTGELFF
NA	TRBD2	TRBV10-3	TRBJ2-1	TGTGCCATCAGTATCCTAAAACTAGCGGGCTCCTACAATGAGCAGTTCTTC	CAISILKLAGSYNEQFF
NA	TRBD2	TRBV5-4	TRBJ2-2	TGTGCCAGCAGCTTGGCGCGGGAGGGCCTCACCGGGGAGCTGTTTTTT	CASSLAREGLTGELFF
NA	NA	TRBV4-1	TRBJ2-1	TGCGCCAGCAGCCAGCACGGGGTCAATGAGCAGTTCTTC	CASSQHGVNEQFF
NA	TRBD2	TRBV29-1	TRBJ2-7	TGCAGCGTACTAGCGGGAGGGTACGAGCAGTACTTC	CSVLAGGYEQYF
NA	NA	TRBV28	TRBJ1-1	TGTGCCACCCTAGCCTTGGGCCCTAAAGCTTTCTTT	CATLALGPKAFF
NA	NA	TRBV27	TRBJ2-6	TGTGCCAGCAGTTTATCGAACTCTGGGGCCAACGTCCTGACTTTC	CASSLSNSGANVLTF
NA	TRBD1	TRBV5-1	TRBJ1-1	TGCGCCAGTCACAGGGGGCGCGGGAACACTGAAGCTTTCTTT	CASHRGRGNTEAFF
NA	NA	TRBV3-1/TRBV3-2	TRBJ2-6	TGTGCCAGCAGCATACTAGGGCGGGGCTCTGGGGCCAACGTCCTGACTTTC	CASSILGRGSGANVLTF
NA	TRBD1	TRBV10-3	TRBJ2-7	TGTGCCATCCTCTCCCGGACAGGGTCCGAGCAGTACTTC	CAILSRTGSEQYF
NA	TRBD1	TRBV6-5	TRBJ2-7	TGTGCCAGCAGCTATCTGGGACAGGGGAACGAGCAGTACTTC	CASSYLGQGNEQYF
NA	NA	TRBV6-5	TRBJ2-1	TGTGCCAGCAGTTATGGGAGTAGGTACAATGAGCAGTTCTTC	CASSYGSRYNEQFF
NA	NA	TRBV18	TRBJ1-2	TGTGCCAGCTCACCACCGCAGTCGCGAGGCTACACCTTC	CASSPPQSRGYTF
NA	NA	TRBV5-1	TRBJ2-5	TGCGCCAGCAGCTGGAGGACGGGGGAAGAGACCCAGTACTTC	CASSWRTGEETQYF
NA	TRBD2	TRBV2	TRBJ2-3	TGTGCCAGCAGTGCCGGTAGCGGGAGGAATACAGATACGCAGTATTTT	CASSAGSGRNTDTQYF
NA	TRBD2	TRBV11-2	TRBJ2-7	TGTGCCAGCAGCTTAGGACTAGCCTCACCCGAGCAGTACTTC	CASSLGLASPEQYF
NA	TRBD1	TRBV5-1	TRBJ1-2	TGCGCCAGCAGCTTGGTTATCTCAGGGGACAGCTATGGCTACACCTTC	CASSLVISGDSYGYTF
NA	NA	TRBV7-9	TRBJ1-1	TGTGCCAGCAGCGCAGGACAGAGGAACACTGAAGCTTTCTTT	CASSAGQRNTEAFF
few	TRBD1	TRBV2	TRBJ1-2	TGTGCCAGCAGTGACCAGGGGGCTAACTATGGCTACACCTTC	CASSDQGANYGYTF
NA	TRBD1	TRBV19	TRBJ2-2	TGTGCCAGTACGACAGGGGGCATTCGTGGCACCGGGGAGCTGTTTTTT	CASTTGGIRGTGELFF
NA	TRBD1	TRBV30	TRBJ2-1	TGTGCCTGGAGGACCGGGACAGCCTACAATGAGCAGTTCTTC	CAWRTGTAYNEQFF
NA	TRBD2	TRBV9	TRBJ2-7	TGTGCCAGCAGCGTAGGACCTAGCGGATCCTACGAGCAGTACTTC	CASSVGPSGSYEQYF